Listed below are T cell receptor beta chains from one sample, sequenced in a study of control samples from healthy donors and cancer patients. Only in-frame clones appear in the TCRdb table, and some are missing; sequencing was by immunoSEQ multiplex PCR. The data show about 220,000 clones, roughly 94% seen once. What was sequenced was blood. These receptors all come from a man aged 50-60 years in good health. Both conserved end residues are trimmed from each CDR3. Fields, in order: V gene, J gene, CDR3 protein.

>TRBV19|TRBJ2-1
ASSITAGREQF
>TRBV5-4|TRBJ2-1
ASSIGIANNNEQF
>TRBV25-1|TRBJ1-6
ASRDRAANSPLH
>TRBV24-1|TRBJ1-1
ATSEYTGAEAF
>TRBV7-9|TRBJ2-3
ASSLLSTDTQY
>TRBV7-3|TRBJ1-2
ASSSGTGNYGYT
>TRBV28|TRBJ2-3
ASTLGGGDTQY
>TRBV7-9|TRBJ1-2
ASSPRDRGLHGYT
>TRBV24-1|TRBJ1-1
ATQGFTEAF
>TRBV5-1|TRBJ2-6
ASSLEGGSGANVLT
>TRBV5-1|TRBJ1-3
ASSDLTGAFSGNTIY
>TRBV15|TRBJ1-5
ATSRALPGDLSNQPQH
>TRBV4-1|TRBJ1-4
ASSQDRNSRGWEKLF
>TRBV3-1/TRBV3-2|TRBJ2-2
ASRKEGTGELF
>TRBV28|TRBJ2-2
ASSLPRRVTGELF
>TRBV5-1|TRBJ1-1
ASSLQGMNTEAF
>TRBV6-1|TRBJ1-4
ASSESPRAEL
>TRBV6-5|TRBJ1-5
ASSPYRGLPQH
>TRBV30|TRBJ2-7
ACEYEQY
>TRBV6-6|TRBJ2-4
ASSPRTSGGSQGDIQY
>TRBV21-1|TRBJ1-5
ASSTYRNQWDIGNQPQH
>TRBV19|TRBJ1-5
ASSLRGGPQH
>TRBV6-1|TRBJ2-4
ASSGDSRLRGLTKNIQY
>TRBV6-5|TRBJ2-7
ASSPPGLLNEQY
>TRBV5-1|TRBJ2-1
ASRVQGAGDEQF
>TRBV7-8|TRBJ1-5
ASSPQHADQPQH
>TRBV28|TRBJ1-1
ASSFLDRENTEAF
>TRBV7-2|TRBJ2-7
ASSFPTAPGGEQY
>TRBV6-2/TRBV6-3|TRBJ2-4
ASSRTGDLAKNIQY
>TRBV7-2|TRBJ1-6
ASSLGQAANSPLH
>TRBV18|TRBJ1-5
ASSPQGQPQH
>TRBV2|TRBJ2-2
ASSYRVSVSGELF
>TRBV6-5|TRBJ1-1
ASSYSIGIKNTEAF
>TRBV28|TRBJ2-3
ASSLPFGTLRTDTQY
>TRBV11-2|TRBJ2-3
ASSSPGTSGDTQY
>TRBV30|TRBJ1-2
AWRAFAGLCT
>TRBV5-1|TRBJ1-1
ASSFITGAPEAF
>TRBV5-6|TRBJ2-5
ASKHLSTSQETQY
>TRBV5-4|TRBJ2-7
ASSLDPGQDYEQY
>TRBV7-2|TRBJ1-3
ASSSPSLRGNTIY
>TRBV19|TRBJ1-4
ASTPPGQTNEKLF
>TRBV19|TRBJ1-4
ASSTYREASYKLF
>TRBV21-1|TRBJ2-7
ASSLQAGDYEQY
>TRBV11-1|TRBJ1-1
ASSSPTGGSPEAF
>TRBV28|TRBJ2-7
ASSFKTGDPYEQY
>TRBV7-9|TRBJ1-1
ASSPSGRGVTF
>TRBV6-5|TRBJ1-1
ASSYQKNTEAF
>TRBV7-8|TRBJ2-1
ASSLDGAGEQF
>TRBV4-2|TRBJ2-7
ASSQPGGPYEQY
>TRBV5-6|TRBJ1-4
ASSLAGTGGAGEKLF
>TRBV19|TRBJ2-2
ASQRQENTGELF
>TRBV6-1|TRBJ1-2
ASSEVPPYNYGYT
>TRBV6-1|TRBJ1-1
ASSDLGNTEAF
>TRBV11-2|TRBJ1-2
ASSLDPGGASYGYT
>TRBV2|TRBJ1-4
ASRRSGTGNEKLF
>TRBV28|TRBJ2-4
ASSFTNFPIQY
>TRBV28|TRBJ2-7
ASIGGAPNEQY
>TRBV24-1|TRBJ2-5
ATSGTAGDPGKTQY
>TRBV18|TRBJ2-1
ASSRLGRGDYNEQF
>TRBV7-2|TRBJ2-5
ASSSGPRETQY